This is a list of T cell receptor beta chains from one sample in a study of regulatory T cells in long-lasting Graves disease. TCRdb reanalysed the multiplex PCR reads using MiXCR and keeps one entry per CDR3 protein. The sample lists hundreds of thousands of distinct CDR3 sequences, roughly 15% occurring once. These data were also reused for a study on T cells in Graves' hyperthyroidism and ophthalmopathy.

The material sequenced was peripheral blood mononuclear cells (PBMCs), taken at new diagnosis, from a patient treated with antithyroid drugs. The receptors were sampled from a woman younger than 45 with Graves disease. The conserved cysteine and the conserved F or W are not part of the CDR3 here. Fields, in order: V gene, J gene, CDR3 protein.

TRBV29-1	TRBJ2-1	SVEGGRDNEQF
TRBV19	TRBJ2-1	ASSPQPGLSLNEQF
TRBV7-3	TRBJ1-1	ASSLLQGEAF
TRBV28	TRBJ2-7	ATGGRGSEQY
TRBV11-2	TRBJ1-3	GTRGPLSGNTIY
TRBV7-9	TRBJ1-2	ASSSSLEDRYGYT
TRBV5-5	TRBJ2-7	ASNSMGLQREQY
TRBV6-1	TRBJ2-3	ASSHTSPTTDTQY
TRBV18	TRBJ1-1	ASSPAWGPAAEAF
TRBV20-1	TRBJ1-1	SAWDRRGVDTEAF
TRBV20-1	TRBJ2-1	SARRGSYNEQF
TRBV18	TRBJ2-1	ASSPPMGHEQF
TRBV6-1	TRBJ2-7	ASSPRWQGAYEQY
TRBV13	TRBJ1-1	ASSPGHTNTEAF
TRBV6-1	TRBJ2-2	AGSAASGRGAGELF
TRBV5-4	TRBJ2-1	ASSFGRERERGEI